This TCR beta chain was sequenced in a study of T-cell reconstitution after alpha-beta-depleted transplantation in children. Study outcomes and limitations: Alpha-beta T cells about two months after transplant reportedly derived from several hundred expanded graft clones.

This clonotype was counted a few times. The target antigen is unknown. As it was prepared, the TCRbeta library received unique molecular identifiers. TCRdb called the PCR reads again in MiXCR, with one record for every CDR3 protein. The sample has 780,000 or so distinct CDR3 sequences; roughly 15% are singletons. The CDR3 extends over 17 amino acids. The germline V gene has CDR1 SNHLY and CDR2 FYNNEI. V shed 0 bases and J shed 0 bases, with 13 bases lying between them. The chain links TRBV2 to TRBJ2-3; D may match TRBD1 or TRBD2 (6 bases each). Source: PBMCs, mostly from graft donor cells, taken 360 days after TCRalphabeta/CD19-depleted stem cell transplant. This TCR was sampled from a male patient younger than 18 who had a stem cell transplant for acute lymphoblastic leukemia, so the T cells may come from the graft donor. CDR3 coding DNA: TGTGCCAGCAGTGAAGCGCTTCAAGGGGGGAGCACAGATACGCAGTATTTT. Amino acid sequence: CASSEALQGGSTDTQYF.